Below, 13 T cell receptor beta chains from the same sample are listed, as sequenced in a study of blood T cells in healthy people across ages. Alongside a J-beta primer mix, a sample-barcoded 5' primer served in a second PCR lasting about 7 to 11 cycles. TCRdb reanalysed the 5' RACE reads using MiXCR and keeps one entry per CDR3 protein. This sample yields around 1.5 million distinct CDR3 sequences, of which around 36% are seen a single time; approximately 11% belongs to the top ten. Sequences were obtained from blood. The receptors stem from a woman in her twenties or thirties in good health.

The chain combines TRBV20-1 with TRBJ2-1; a possible D gene is TRBD1 (6 bases). The germline V gene encodes CDR1 DFQATT and CDR2 SNEGSKA (reference sequence). The CDR3 has 13 residues. The CDR3 region is CRTGTPSYNEQFF. The DNA for the CDR3 is TGCAGGACCGGGACACCTTCCTACAATGAGCAGTTCTTC.

The sample holds a few counts of this clonotype. This chain uses TRBV4-1 with TRBJ2-5; no definite D call. Germline V gene sequence: CDR1 MGHRA, CDR2 YSYEKL. Trimming left V 2 bases short and J 5 bases short, with 12 bases between. This CDR3 is built from 14 residues. CDR3 nucleotides: TGCGCCAGCAGCCAACCACTAAGCTGGGAGACCCAGTACTTC. Amino acid sequence: CASSQPLSWETQYF.

The J gene is TRBJ2-2, the V gene TRBV27; D unclear. CDR3 length: 15 residues. The V and J ends lost 2 bases and 0 bases respectively, with 7 bases between them. Per the germline V gene, CDR1 is MNHEY and CDR2 is SMNVEV (reference sequence). The CDR3 bases are TGTGCCAGCAGTTTACCCGGCGCGAACACCGGGGAGCTGTTTTTT. Translating gives CASSLPGANTGELFF.

This clonotype came up once. The gene calls are TRBV28 and TRBJ2-2; D possibly corresponds to TRBD1 (5 bases). The CDR3 length is 15 residues. V lost 10 bases and J 2 bases, leaving 17 bases between the germline ends. The germline CDR1 and CDR2 sequences are MDHEN and SYDVKM. The CDR3 reads CATPYRQNNTGELFF. Here the CDR3 DNA reads TGTGCCACTCCGTACAGACAGAATAACACCGGGGAGCTGTTTTTT.

This clonotype was seen a few times. This rearrangement joins TRBV14 to TRBJ1-2, with D uncertain. CDR3 length: 13 residues. The V gene's germline CDR1 is SGHDN and CDR2 FVKESK. Trimming left V 8 bases short and J 2 bases short, with 12 bases between. The CDR3 protein is CASSGVINYGYTF. The CDR3 DNA reads as TGTGCCAGCTCAGGAGTTATCAACTATGGCTACACCTTC.

This sequence joins TRBV6-5 and TRBJ2-7, with 14 bases identical to TRBD2. Germline trimming cut 2 bases from V and 7 bases from J; bases unmatched to any gene: 7. Germline CDR1 and CDR2: MNHEY and SVGAGI. The length of the CDR3 is 16 residues. As DNA, the CDR3 is TGTGCCAGCAGTTACGCGACTAGCGGGAGGGCCCGGGAGCAGTACTTC. Amino acids: CASSYATSGRAREQYF.

Many counts were recorded for this clonotype. The chain combines TRBV7-2 with TRBJ1-2, with 10 bases lining up with TRBD1. Trimming took 4 bases from V and 8 from J; bases not matched to a gene: 10. The CDR3 covers 15 residues. Germline-derived CDR1 and CDR2 are SGHTA and FQGNSA. CDR3 in amino acids: CASSSRQGAEGGYTF. The CDR3 nucleotides are TGTGCCAGCAGCTCACGACAGGGGGCGGAGGGCGGCTACACCTTC.

In DNA, the CDR3 is TGCGCCAGCAGCCAAGGGACAGGCTACTACGAGCAGTACTTC. Residues: CASSQGTGYYEQYF. The chain employs TRBV4-1 and TRBJ2-7; 7 positions match TRBD1. CDR3 length: 14 residues. V was clipped by 1 base and J by 3 bases; unmatched bases: 3. CDR1 and CDR2 from the germline V gene are MGHRA and YSYEKL.

This rearrangement joins TRBV20-1 to TRBJ2-7; TRBD1 matches at 10 bases. The CDR3 has 14 amino acids. The germline gives CDR1 DFQATT, CDR2 SNEGSKA (reference sequence). Losses at the gene ends were 5 bases for V and 4 bases for J; bases not matched to a gene: 8. This CDR3 reads CSAPPGTGAYEQYF. CDR3 bases: TGCAGTGCTCCTCCCGGGACAGGGGCATACGAGCAGTACTTC.

This chain uses TRBV20-1 with TRBJ2-5; TRBD1 matches at 11 bases. Per the germline V gene, CDR1 is DFQATT and CDR2 is SNEGSKA (reference sequence). With V trimmed by 5 bases and J by 5 bases, 7 bases remained unmatched. The CDR3 consists of 14 residues. In nucleotides, the CDR3 is TGCAGTGCTGCGGGACAGGGGGGTGTGGAGACCCAGTACTTC. This translates into CSAAGQGGVETQYF.

Comment on this clonotype: The junction differs from germline at one of its ends, possibly a read error. This chain connects TRBV30 to TRBJ2-6; possibly TRBD1 or TRBD2 for D (5 bases each). CDR1 and CDR2 from the germline V gene are GTSNPN and SVGIG (reference sequence). The CDR3 runs 14 residues. Here the CDR3 DNA reads TGTGCCTGGGAGGGTCAGCTCGGGGCCAACGTCCCGACTTTC. It translates to CAWEGQLGANVPTF.

The sample holds a few counts of this clonotype. The chain joins TRBV7-8 to TRBJ2-2; a weak D match, TRBD2 (6 bases). This CDR3 contains 16 residues. Trimming stripped 7 bases from V and 2 bases from J, with 17 bases between. Germline loops: CDR1 SGHVS, CDR2 FQNEAQ. The CDR3 DNA sequence: TGTGCCAGCAAAGGGCATTCCGGGAGCAACACCGGGGAGCTGTTTTTT. Translation: CASKGHSGSNTGELFF.

V gene TRBV30 combines with J gene TRBJ1-2; 7 bases match TRBD1. The CDR3 sequence is 15 residues long. The germline V gene encodes CDR1 GTSNPN and CDR2 SVGIG (reference sequence). Trimming took 2 bases from V and 5 from J; bases not matched to a gene: 11. CDR3 DNA sequence: TGTGCCTGGAGTCCCCAATCGGGACAGCGTTATGGCTACACCTTC. It is translated as CAWSPQSGQRYGYTF.